The entry below gives a single T cell receptor (beta chain) sequence along with its context. V was cut by 3 bases and J by 0 bases, with 12 bases left in between. Germline assignment: CDR1 SNHLY and CDR2 FYNNEI. This CDR3 comprises 16 residues. These data belong to a study of blood T cell repertoires in COVID-19. Across the whole study: Specimens from acute and convalescent COVID-19 originated in the United States, Italy and Spain. Sample material is recorded as cDNA or gDNA derived from T cells, B-cell-depleted T cells, or PBMCs.

How the authors handled the data: Reference gene primer amplification gave estimated nucleated cell counts. The data were produced by immunoSEQ multiplex PCR, yet TCRdb's version contains in-frame clones alone and is incomplete. For V, J and clone size, that table is used; D and trimming come from the DNA. The sample consists of over 200,000 clones, about 91% of them appearing once. The V and J genes are TRBV2 and TRBJ1-5; a possible D gene is TRBD1 (5 bases). Input material: peripheral blood. The receptor was derived from a woman between 40 and 55 years old with acute or convalescent COVID-19. CDR3 sequence (DNA): TGTGCCAGCAGTGATGGCAGGGATTATAGCAATCAGCCCCAGCATTTT. It specifies CASSDGRDYSNQPQHF.